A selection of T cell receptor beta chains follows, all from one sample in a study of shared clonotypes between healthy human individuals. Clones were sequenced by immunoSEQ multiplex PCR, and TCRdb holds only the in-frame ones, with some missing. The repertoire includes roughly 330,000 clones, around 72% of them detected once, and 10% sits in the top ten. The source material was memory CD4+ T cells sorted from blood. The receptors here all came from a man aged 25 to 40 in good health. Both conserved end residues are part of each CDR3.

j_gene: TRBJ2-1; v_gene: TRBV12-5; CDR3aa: CASAPLAGGYNEQFF
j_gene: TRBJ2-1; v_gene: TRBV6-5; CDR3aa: CASSPGPIYNEQFF
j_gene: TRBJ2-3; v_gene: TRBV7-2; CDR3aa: CASSSGTGFADTQYF
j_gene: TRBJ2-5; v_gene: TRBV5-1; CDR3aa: CASSIGDTLRTQYF
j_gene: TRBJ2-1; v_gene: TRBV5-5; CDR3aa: CASSLGVLGSYNEQFF
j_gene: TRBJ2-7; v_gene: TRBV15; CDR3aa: CATSRELGISYEQYF
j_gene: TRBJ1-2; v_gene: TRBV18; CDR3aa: CASSPEVTGQRGEGYTF
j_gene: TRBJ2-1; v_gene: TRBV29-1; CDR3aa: CSAGANEQFF
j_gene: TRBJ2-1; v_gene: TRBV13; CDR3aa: CASSLLPGRDNEQFF
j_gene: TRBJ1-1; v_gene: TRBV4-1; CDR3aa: CASIQTTGNTEAFF
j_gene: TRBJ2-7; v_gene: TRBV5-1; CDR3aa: CASSLDNYEQYF
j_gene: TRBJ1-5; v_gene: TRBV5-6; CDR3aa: CASSLDRENQPQHF
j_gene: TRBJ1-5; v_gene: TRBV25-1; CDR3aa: CASSEGGVQPQHF
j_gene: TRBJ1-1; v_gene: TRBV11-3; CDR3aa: CASSFQGTPHTEAFF
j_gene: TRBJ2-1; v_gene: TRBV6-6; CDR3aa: CASSYSGGRNEQFF
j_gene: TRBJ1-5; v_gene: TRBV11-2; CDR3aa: CASSLDVWDSYSNQPQHF
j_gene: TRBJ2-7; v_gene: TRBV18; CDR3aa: CASSPWAGDGDEQYF
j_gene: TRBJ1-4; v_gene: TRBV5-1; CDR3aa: CASSLSGDSSKGKLFF
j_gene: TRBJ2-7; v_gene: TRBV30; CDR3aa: CACLTGYVNEQYF
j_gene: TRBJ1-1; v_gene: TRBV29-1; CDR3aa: CRKSPGTAKF
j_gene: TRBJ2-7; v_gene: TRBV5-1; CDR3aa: CASSLGPGQGAYEQYF
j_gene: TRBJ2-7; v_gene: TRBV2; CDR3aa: CASSLEHSLSYEQYF
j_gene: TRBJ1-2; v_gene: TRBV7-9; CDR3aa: CASSSWTGGDGKDGYTF
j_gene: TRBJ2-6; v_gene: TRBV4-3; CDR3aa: CASSQGTGGANVLTF
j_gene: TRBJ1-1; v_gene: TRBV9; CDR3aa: CASSPRVGNTEAFF
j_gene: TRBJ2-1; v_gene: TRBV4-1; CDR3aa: CASSQDQGGTAYNEQFF
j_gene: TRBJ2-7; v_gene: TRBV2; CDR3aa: CASSELRVLSYEQYF
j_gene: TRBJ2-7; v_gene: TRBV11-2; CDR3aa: CASSSIRIHEQYF
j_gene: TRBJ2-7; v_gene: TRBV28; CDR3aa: CASSYDRWGASYEQYF
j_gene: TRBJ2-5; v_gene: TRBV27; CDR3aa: CASGSLLEETQYF
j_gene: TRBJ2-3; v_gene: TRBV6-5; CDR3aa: CATQNYEDTQYF
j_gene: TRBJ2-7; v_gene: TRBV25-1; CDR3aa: CASLGTDSYEQYF
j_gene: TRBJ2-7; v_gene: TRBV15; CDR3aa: CATSREQGNYEQYF
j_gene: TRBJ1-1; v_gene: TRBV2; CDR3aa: CASPKDGQPGRYAEAFF
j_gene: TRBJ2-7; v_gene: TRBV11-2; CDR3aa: CASSRTGLTYEQYF
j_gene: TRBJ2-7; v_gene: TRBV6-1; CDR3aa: CASSEVWGTHEQYF
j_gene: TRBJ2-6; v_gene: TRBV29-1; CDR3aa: CSVELGSIQSRANVLTF
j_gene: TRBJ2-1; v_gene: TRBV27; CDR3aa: CASSGGRLNNEQFF
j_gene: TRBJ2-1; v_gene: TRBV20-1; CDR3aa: CSAYSLPQFF
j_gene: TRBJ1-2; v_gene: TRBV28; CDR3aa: CASSLYSGIYGYTF
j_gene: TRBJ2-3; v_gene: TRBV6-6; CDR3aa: CASSFRGFGTDTQYF
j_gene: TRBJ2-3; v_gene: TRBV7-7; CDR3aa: CASSSGQGVTDTQYF
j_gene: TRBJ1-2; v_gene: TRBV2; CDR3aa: CASSAQQGTQYGYTF
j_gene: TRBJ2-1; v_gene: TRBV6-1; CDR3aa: CASRPSGSNEQFF
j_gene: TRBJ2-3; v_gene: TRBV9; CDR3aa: CASSAEFTRTDTQYF
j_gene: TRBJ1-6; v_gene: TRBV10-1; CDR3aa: CASSASGIGSPLHF
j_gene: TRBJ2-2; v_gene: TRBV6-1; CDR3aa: CASRRHGNTGELFF
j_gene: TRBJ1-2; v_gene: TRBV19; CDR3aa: CASRGIGTYGYTF